The next 19 T cell receptor beta chains were all read from a single sample in a study of blood T cell repertoires in COVID-19 (dated by TCRdb to between 2020 and 2021). To prepare the library, the immunoSEQ multiplex PCR assay was applied. Entries here come from immuneACCESS through TCRdb and include only in-frame sequences with V and J called. Some clones fail to appear in such tables; in the studies checked, an unresolved V gene covers under half of the shortfall, and the cause of the remainder is unknown. This sample is represented by approximately 85,000 clones; 86% of them were singletons. In total, the top ten clones hold 27% of the sample. The sequenced material came from peripheral blood. These receptors came from a man in his fifties or sixties with active or convalescent COVID-19.

The chain links TRBV18 to TRBJ2-7; perhaps TRBD1 as D (6 bases). The CDR3 contains 16 residues. The ends were cut back, 5 bases at V and 3 bases at J, with 20 bases in the middle. CDR1 is KGHSH and CDR2 is LQKENI in the germline V gene. CDR3 nucleotides: TGTGCCAGCTCAGCCACCGGTCCAGGGGTGGACTACGAGCAGTACTTC. Amino acid sequence: CASSATGPGVDYEQYF.

The chain couples TRBV5-4 to TRBJ2-7; 7 positions match TRBD2. This CDR3 has 14 amino acids. Germline V gene sequence: CDR1 SGHNT, CDR2 YYREEE (reference sequence). Trimming removed 5 bases from V and 2 bases from J; junction bases left unmatched: 7. The CDR3 DNA sequence: TGTGCCAGCAGATCGGGACTATCAACCTACGAGCAGTACTTC. Its protein is CASRSGLSTYEQYF.

The chain combines TRBV5-8 with TRBJ1-5, with a weak D call TRBD1 (6 bases). Looked up from germline, CDR1 is SGHTS and CDR2 is YDEGEE. The CDR3 has 15 amino acids. V was pared by 4 bases and J by 1 base, with 12 bases between. In nucleotides, the CDR3 is TGTGCCAGCAGCCACAGGGTTTCCAGCAATCAGCCCCAGCATTTT. It yields the protein CASSHRVSSNQPQHF.

On this clone itself: The sample contains more than one DNA sequence encoding this CDR3. The rearrangement joins TRBV6-5 to TRBJ2-4; D might be TRBD2 (6 bases). Germline lookup yields CDR1 MNHEY and CDR2 SVGAGI. There are 14 residues in the CDR3. V was pared by 2 bases and J by 1 base, with 6 bases between. The CDR3 spells CASSYGRAKNIQYF. As DNA, the CDR3 is TGTGCCAGCAGTTACGGGAGGGCCAAAAACATTCAGTACTTC.

This sequence joins TRBV5-1 and TRBJ2-5; 8 nucleotides align to TRBD2. The germline V gene has CDR1 SGHRS and CDR2 YFSETQ. The V and J ends lost 2 bases and 2 bases, in that order; junction bases with no gene match: 5. This CDR3 spans 15 amino acids. The CDR3 is CASSLIGLAQETQYF. As DNA, the CDR3 is TGCGCCAGCAGCTTAATTGGACTAGCTCAAGAGACCCAGTACTTC.

The gene calls are TRBV7-2 and TRBJ2-3, with 8 nucleotides matching TRBD2. CDR1 is SGHTA, CDR2 FQGNSA, per germline. CDR3 length: 17 residues. The V and J ends lost 1 base and 0 bases, in that order; junction bases with no gene match: 6. Written as DNA, the CDR3 is TGTGCCAGCAGCTTAGTGACGGGGGGGGCTAGCACAGATACGCAGTATTTT. It yields the protein CASSLVTGGASTDTQYF.

To note about this clone: Other DNA sequences in this specimen translate into the identical CDR3. CDR3 in amino acids: CASSIVGGEQYF. For the CDR3, the DNA is TGTGCCAGTAGTATTGTCGGGGGCGAGCAGTACTTC. The rearrangement uses TRBV19 and TRBJ2-7; a possible D gene is TRBD2 (6 bases). CDR3 size: 12 residues. V lost 3 bases, J lost 6 bases, and 9 bases lay in between. Germline CDR1 LNHDA, CDR2 SQIVND (reference sequence).

The chain's CDR3 is CASSLARTGGETQYF. As DNA, the CDR3 is TGTGCCAGCAGCTTAGCTAGGACAGGGGGAGAGACCCAGTACTTC. The chain combines TRBV7-6 with TRBJ2-5; 10 nucleotides align to TRBD1. This CDR3 is built from 15 residues. Trimming removed 0 bases from V and 4 bases from J; junction bases left unmatched: 2. CDR1 and CDR2 (germline): SGHVS, FNYEAQ.

The chain employs TRBV24-1 and TRBJ2-7, with D unresolved. The CDR3 spans 11 residues. V shed 7 bases and J shed 4 bases, with 7 bases lying between them. Germline lookup yields CDR1 KGHDR and CDR2 SFDVKD. This chain's CDR3 is CATSAGYEQYF. In DNA form, the CDR3 reads TGTGCCACCAGCGCCGGTTACGAGCAGTACTTC.

CDR3 loop: CSVGSKAGGGSGNTIYF. For the CDR3, the DNA is TGCAGCGTTGGGTCAAAAGCAGGGGGAGGCTCTGGAAACACCATATATTTT. V gene TRBV29-1 combines with J gene TRBJ1-3, with 7 bases identical to TRBD1. This CDR3 is 17 amino acids long. V shed 4 bases, J shed 0 bases, and the junction held 12 bases outside the gene matches. Germline V gene sequence: CDR1 SQVTM, CDR2 ANQGSEA.

This chain uses TRBV2 with TRBJ1-5; 8 positions agree with TRBD1. The CDR3 runs 14 residues. Germline values: CDR1 SNHLY, CDR2 FYNNEI. The V segment lost 6 bases and the J segment 5 bases; nucleotides outside the gene matches: 6. CDR3 residues: CASSPDRADQPQHF. In nucleotides, the CDR3 is TGTGCCAGCAGCCCGGACAGGGCGGATCAGCCCCAGCATTTT.

The rearrangement joins TRBV11-2 to TRBJ2-3; TRBD2 matches at 11 bases. The junction had 15 bases not matched to a gene; V was cut back by 5 bases and J by 5 bases. CDR3 length equals 18 residues. Looked up from germline, CDR1 is SGHAT and CDR2 is FQNNGV. The DNA of the CDR3 is TGTGCCAGCAGCCCCAATCGGTTTAGCGGGAGGGATGGAGATACGCAGTATTTT. Translated: CASSPNRFSGRDGDTQYF.

The count of this clone is one. Here the CDR3 reads CASSLQGLNQPQHF. Here the CDR3 DNA reads TGCGCCAGCAGCTTACAGGGTTTAAACCAGCCCCAGCATTTT. The rearrangement links TRBV5-1 to TRBJ1-5; weak D call: TRBD1 (6 bases). Trimming took 2 bases from V and 7 from J, leaving 13 bases between them. CDR1 and CDR2 from the germline V gene are SGHRS and YFSETQ. This CDR3 has 14 amino acids.

The chain uses TRBV28 and TRBJ1-6, with 8 bases that match TRBD1. Unmatched junction bases numbered 6, after V lost 4 bases and J lost 10 bases. Germline CDR1 MDHEN, CDR2 SYDVKM. CDR3 length equals 14 residues. CDR3 region: CASSSDRGISPLHF. In DNA, the CDR3 is TGTGCCAGCAGTTCAGACAGGGGCATATCACCCCTCCACTTT.

The chain couples TRBV7-9 to TRBJ1-4; D not resolved. The CDR3 has 15 amino acids. Trimming cost V 4 bases and J 0 bases, with 9 bases left between them. Germline V gene data show CDR1 as SEHNR and CDR2 as FQNEAQ (reference sequence). The CDR3 reads CASSSSRATNEKLFF. For the CDR3, the DNA is TGTGCCAGCAGCTCTAGCCGGGCAACTAATGAAAAACTGTTTTTT.

This chain joins TRBV12-5 and TRBJ1-2; TRBD1 aligns across 7 bases. The CDR3 spans 15 residues. The trim removed 5 bases at V and 4 bases at J, leaving 10 bases unmatched. Germline V gene lookup returns CDR1 LGHNT and CDR2 FRNRAP. This CDR3 reads CASGIPGQHIYGYTF. In nucleotides, the CDR3 is TGTGCTAGTGGTATACCGGGACAGCATATCTATGGCTACACCTTC.

V gene TRBV28 combines with J gene TRBJ1-3; D is ambiguous. Germline lookup yields CDR1 MDHEN and CDR2 SYDVKM. Trimming stripped 5 bases from V and 0 bases from J, with 14 bases between. The length of the CDR3 is 16 residues. CDR3 amino acids: CASSPGREYSGNTIYF. CDR3 DNA sequence: TGTGCCAGCAGTCCCGGACGGGAATACTCTGGAAACACCATATATTTT.

The chain couples TRBV5-6 to TRBJ1-3; the D is unclear. Between the trimmed V and J ends, which lost 0 bases and 2 bases, there was a span of 15 bases. The CDR3 has 17 amino acids. The germline V gene encodes CDR1 SGHDT and CDR2 YYEEEE. The CDR3 DNA follows: TGTGCCAGCAGCTTGGAAATCGGGGTAGGACCTGGAAACACCATATATTTT. As protein: CASSLEIGVGPGNTIYF.

The J gene is TRBJ1-2, the V gene TRBV5-1, with TRBD1 identical over 7 bases. V dropped 1 base and J dropped 6; count of bases not matched to a gene: 3. The CDR3 is made up of 13 amino acids. Germline V gene lookup returns CDR1 SGHRS and CDR2 YFSETQ. CDR3 residues: CASSLNRGNGYTF. The CDR3 nucleotides are TGCGCCAGCAGCTTGAACAGGGGAAATGGCTACACCTTC.